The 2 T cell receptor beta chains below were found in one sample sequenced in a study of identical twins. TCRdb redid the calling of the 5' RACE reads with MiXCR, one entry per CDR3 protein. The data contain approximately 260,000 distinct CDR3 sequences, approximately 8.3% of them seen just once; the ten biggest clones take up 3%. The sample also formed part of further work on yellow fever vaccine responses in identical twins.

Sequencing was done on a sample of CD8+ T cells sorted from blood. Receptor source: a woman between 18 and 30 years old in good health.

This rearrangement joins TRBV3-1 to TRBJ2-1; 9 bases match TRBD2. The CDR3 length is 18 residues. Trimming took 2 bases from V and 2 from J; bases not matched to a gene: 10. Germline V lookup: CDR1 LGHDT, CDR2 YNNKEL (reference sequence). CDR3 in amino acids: CASSQTGLAGSPYNEQFF. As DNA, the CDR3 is TGTGCCAGCAGCCAAACAGGGCTAGCGGGAAGCCCCTACAATGAGCAGTTCTTC.

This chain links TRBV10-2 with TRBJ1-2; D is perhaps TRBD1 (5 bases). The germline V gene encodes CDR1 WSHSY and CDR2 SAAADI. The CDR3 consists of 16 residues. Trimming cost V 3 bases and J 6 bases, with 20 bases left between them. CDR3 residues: CASSDQGAPGADGYTF. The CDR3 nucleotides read TGCGCCAGCAGTGATCAGGGAGCCCCCGGGGCCGATGGCTACACCTTC.